Listed below are T cell receptor beta chains from one sample, sequenced in a study of beta chain features in type 1 diabetes. The protocol was immunoSEQ multiplex PCR, while the TCRdb copy is restricted to in-frame clones and leaves out a portion. The top ten hold nearly 0.09% of the sample, which has 150,000 to 200,000 clones, 63% seen once. Sequencing input: naive CD4+ T cells from blood. Every receptor here comes from a man younger than 40 with type 1 diabetes. Each CDR3 is given with its conserved first and last residue. Each record gives: V gene, clone size, J gene, D gene, CDR3 protein, CDR3 DNA. A D gene is named only where the DNA matches it firmly. The listing skips clone size in some rows; elsewhere it reads once, few, many or a size class.

>TRBV10-3|NA|TRBJ1-3|TRBD1
CATVTGGSGNTIYF
TGTGCCACAGTAACAGGGGGCTCTGGAAACACCATATATTTT
>TRBV6-6|NA|TRBJ2-7|TRBD1
CASRPLGQTYEQYF
TGTGCCAGCAGACCCCTGGGACAGACCTACGAGCAGTACTTC
>TRBV12-5|NA|TRBJ2-3|NA
CASGLGGSTDTQYF
TGTGCTAGTGGTTTGGGAGGAAGCACAGATACGCAGTATTTT
>TRBV27|once|TRBJ2-7|TRBD2
CASSLGGERSPYEQYF
TGTGCCAGCAGTTTAGGGGGGGAGCGTTCCCCCTACGAGCAGTACTTC
>TRBV29-1|NA|TRBJ1-4|NA
CSVSTTGTNEKLFF
TGCAGCGTCTCCACGACAGGAACTAATGAAAAACTGTTTTTT
>TRBV2|few|TRBJ2-4|NA
CASLAGTNKNIQYF
TGTGCCAGCCTAGCCGGGACAAACAAAAACATTCAGTACTTC
>TRBV9|NA|TRBJ1-5|NA
CASSVGAGEGQPQHF
TGTGCCAGCAGCGTAGGGGCAGGGGAAGGCCAGCCCCAGCATTTT
>TRBV7-2|once|TRBJ1-1|NA
CASSLATDGTEAFF
TGTGCCAGCAGCTTAGCGACAGATGGCACTGAAGCTTTCTTT
>TRBV7-2|NA|TRBJ2-3|NA
CASSLGGATDTQYF
TGTGCCAGCAGCTTGGGGGGGGCCACAGATACGCAGTATTTT
>TRBV11-2|NA|TRBJ2-7|NA
CASSSMRGSIYEQYF
TGTGCCAGCAGCTCTATGAGGGGCTCCATCTACGAGCAGTACTTC
>TRBV5-1|NA|TRBJ2-3|NA
CASTRAGTDTQYF
TGCGCCAGCACCCGAGCGGGCACAGATACGCAGTATTTT
>TRBV29-1|few|TRBJ2-3|NA
CSSRPGSNTQYF
TGCAGTTCTCGGCCAGGGAGCAATACGCAGTATTTT
>TRBV4-3|NA|TRBJ1-6|NA
CASSQLSYVVPLHF
TGCGCCAGCAGCCAACTATCCTACGTGGTCCCCCTCCACTTT
>TRBV2|NA|TRBJ2-3|TRBD1
CASRPGQGVGTDTQYF
TGTGCCAGCAGACCCGGACAGGGCGTCGGCACAGATACGCAGTATTTT
>TRBV4-1|once|TRBJ1-4|NA
CASSQNRAGEKLFF
TGCGCCAGCAGCCAAAACAGGGCTGGTGAAAAACTGTTTTTT
>TRBV29-1|NA|TRBJ2-1|NA
CSPMGPSNEQFF
TGCAGTCCTATGGGGCCATCCAATGAGCAGTTCTTC
>TRBV7-9|few|TRBJ2-2|NA
CASSSQGNTGELFF
TGTGCCAGCAGCTCACAGGGGAACACCGGGGAGCTGTTTTTT
>TRBV30|NA|TRBJ2-2|NA
CASGLENTGELFF
TGTGCCTCCGGCCTTGAGAACACCGGGGAGCTGTTTTTT
>TRBV4-3|NA|TRBJ2-3|NA
CASSPRDLSTDTQYF
TGCGCCAGCAGCCCCCGGGACCTCTCGACAGATACGCAGTATTTT
>TRBV9|NA|TRBJ2-1|TRBD2
CASSARTSGEVDEQFF
TGTGCCAGCAGCGCGAGGACTAGCGGGGAAGTGGATGAGCAGTTCTTC
>TRBV15|NA|TRBJ2-3|NA
CATSRDTVADTQYF
TGTGCCACCAGCAGGGACACCGTGGCAGATACGCAGTATTTT
>TRBV4-3|NA|TRBJ2-3|NA
CASSLANLDTDTQYF
TGCGCCAGCAGTCTGGCGAATCTAGACACAGATACGCAGTATTTT
>TRBV19|once|TRBJ2-5|NA
CASSKQLSQETQYF
TGTGCCAGTAGTAAACAGCTATCCCAAGAGACCCAGTACTTC
>TRBV25-1|NA|TRBJ2-3|NA
CASSVRDKDTQYF
TGTGCCAGCAGTGTCAGGGATAAAGATACGCAGTATTTT
>TRBV13|NA|TRBJ2-3|NA
CASSLKSAGASTDTQYF
TGTGCCAGCAGCTTAAAATCGGCAGGGGCGAGCACAGATACGCAGTATTTT